This TCR beta chain originates from a study of T cell responses to AZD1222 COVID-19 vaccine. TCRdb's copy holds only in-frame clones and misses some; the assay was immunoSEQ multiplex PCR. Of about 85,000 clones in the sample, roughly nine tenths were seen once. CDR3 length: 12 amino acids. Trimming stripped 7 bases from V and 2 bases from J, with 9 bases between. Per germline, CDR1 MNHEY and CDR2 SVGAGI. In this sample, this clone turned up a few times. The source was peripheral blood, collected on day 0 of AZD1222 vaccination. This chain links TRBV6-5 with TRBJ2-7; D gene ambiguous. This receptor was taken from an adult in good health. As DNA, the CDR3 is TGTGCCAGCATATCCCAGGCCTACGAGCAGTACTTC. Translating it yields CASISQAYEQYF.